The present entry profiles one TCR beta chain with its context. The antigen is undetermined. The data derive from a study of shared clonotypes between healthy human individuals. Study outcomes and limitations: Across subsets, estimated richness was generally greater for naive than for memory populations.

Sequencing was performed with immunoSEQ multiplex PCR; in TCRdb, only in-frame clones are kept and a portion is missing. The sample consists of some 2.1 million clones, over 85% of them appearing once. CDR1 and CDR2 (germline): SGHDT, YYEEEE. The CDR3 runs to 18 residues. V lost 3 bases to trimming and J lost 4 bases; unmatched junction nucleotides: 17. Naive CD8 cells comprised CD45RO-negative, CCR7-positively selected cells, excluding terminally differentiated effector memory CD45RA+ cells. The sample comprised naive CD8+ T cells from PBMCs. This sequence joins TRBV5-6 and TRBJ2-3; 7 nucleotides line up with TRBD2. This clonotype originated in a man aged 18 to 30 in good health. Some clones in this sample may be carry-over from other donors' samples. As DNA, the CDR3 is TGTGCCAGCAGCTCTGGCGTGGTTTGGGGGGGTTCGGCAGATACGCAGTATTTT. Encoded protein: CASSSGVVWGGSADTQYF.